Following are 29 T cell receptor beta chains from one sample sequenced in a study of patients and donors after allogeneic stem cell transplantation. Via MiXCR, TCRdb re-called the RT-PCR reads, giving one row per CDR3 protein. This sample has roughly 940,000 distinct CDR3 sequences, with approximately 19% found just once. Sequencing was carried out using blood, either unsorted or a sorted T cell fraction (not recorded which). The source is a human donor who was either an allogeneic HSCT recipient or a stem cell or donor lymphocyte infusion donor (not recorded which). It is not recorded whose cells these are; they may come from a transplant donor.

This clonotype was counted a few times. J is TRBJ2-3 and V is TRBV12-3 or TRBV12-4, with D tentatively TRBD2 (7 bases). V lost 2 bases, J lost 1 base, and 13 bases lay in between. This CDR3 has 16 residues. In DNA form, the CDR3 reads TGTGCCAGCAGTTTATGGGCGGGGGCCGGCACAGATACGCAGTATTTT. It is translated as CASSLWAGAGTDTQYF.

V is TRBV12-3 or TRBV12-4 and J is TRBJ2-3, with D uncertain. This CDR3 contains 14 residues. V was trimmed by 7 bases and J by 6 bases, leaving 17 bases between them. CDR3 bases: TGTGCCAGCATGTTGTTCCCGATCCCGGATACGCAGTATTTT. This translates into CASMLFPIPDTQYF.

The rearrangement links TRBV20-1 to TRBJ2-3, with D maybe TRBD2 (6 bases). V lost 0 bases and J 0 bases, leaving 16 bases between the germline ends. The germline CDR1 and CDR2 sequences are DFQATT and SNEGSKA (reference sequence). The CDR3 is 17 residues long. The CDR3 DNA reads as TGCAGTGCTAGAGAATGGGAGGCGGGGCCTAGCACAGATACGCAGTATTTT. Translating it yields CSAREWEAGPSTDTQYF.

CDR3 residues: CASSYRLAVAKNIQYF. The CDR3 region has the DNA TGTGCCAGCAGTTACCGACTAGCGGTAGCCAAAAACATTCAGTACTTC. The rearrangement uses TRBV6-5 and TRBJ2-4; TRBD2 agrees at 9 bases. Germline lookup yields CDR1 MNHEY and CDR2 SVGAGI. CDR3 size: 16 residues. The ends lost 2 bases at V and 0 bases at J; junction bases unmatched: 2.

This clonotype occurred many times. Here the CDR3 reads CSPGLVIRSSYEQYF. Here the CDR3 DNA reads TGCAGCCCCGGATTGGTGATCAGGAGCTCCTACGAGCAGTACTTC. The chain links TRBV29-1 to TRBJ2-7; D uncertain. The length of the CDR3 is 15 residues. Germline V gene data show CDR1 as SQVTM and CDR2 as ANQGSEA. The ends were cut back, 8 bases at V and 0 bases at J, with 20 bases in the middle.

This sequence joins TRBV20-1 and TRBJ2-5; D gene ambiguous. The V end was cut by 3 bases, the J end by 4 bases, with 9 bases between. The CDR3 runs 12 residues. Germline-derived CDR1 and CDR2 are DFQATT and SNEGSKA (reference sequence). The CDR3 spells CSASLRGETQYF. CDR3 DNA: TGCAGTGCTAGTTTACGAGGAGAGACCCAGTACTTC.

The V call is TRBV4-3, the J call TRBJ2-7; the match to TRBD2 covers 7 bases. The CDR3 runs 17 residues. Germline V lookup: CDR1 LGHNA, CDR2 YSLEER. Trimming took 1 base from V and 0 from J; bases not matched to a gene: 9. CDR3 sequence (DNA): TGCGCCAGCAGCCAAGCTCCTTCTAGCGGAGACTCCTACGAGCAGTACTTC. Its protein product is CASSQAPSSGDSYEQYF.

This clonotype showed up just a few times. This chain connects TRBV7-9 to TRBJ1-4; the D is unclear. The CDR3 totals 13 residues. V was shortened by 5 bases and J by 8 bases, with 12 bases between the two germline ends. The germline CDR1 and CDR2 sequences are SEHNR and FQNEAQ (reference sequence). The CDR3: CASSGRMREKLFF. The CDR3 DNA is TGTGCCAGCAGCGGGCGGATGAGGGAAAAACTGTTTTTT.

The V gene is TRBV5-1, the J gene TRBJ1-2; TRBD1 matches at 8 bases. The CDR3 is 14 residues long. J was trimmed by 3 bases and V by 0 bases; bases with no gene match: 1. Germline V CDR1 and CDR2: SGHRS, YFSETQ. The CDR3 sequence: CASSLGGQDYGYTF. DNA for the CDR3: TGCGCCAGCAGCTTGGGGGGACAGGACTATGGCTACACCTTC. The variable domain in full, completed from reference TRBV5-1 and TRBJ1-2, reads KAGVTQTPRYLIKTRGQQVTLSCSPISGHRSVSWYQQTPGQGLQFLFEYFSETQRNKGNFPGRFSGRQFSNSRSEMNVSTLELGDSALYLCASSLGGQDYGYTFGSGTRLTVV.

V is TRBV9 and J is TRBJ2-7; 8 bases match TRBD2. The CDR3 contains 19 residues. Trimming removed 2 bases from V and 3 bases from J; junction bases left unmatched: 19. Germline V gene data show CDR1 as SGDLS and CDR2 as YYNGEE. CDR3 sequence reads: CASSVVLADGRSQSYEQYF. The CDR3 nucleotides are TGTGCCAGCAGCGTGGTACTAGCGGATGGCAGGTCCCAAAGCTACGAGCAGTACTTC.

The chain carries TRBV7-9 and TRBJ2-3, with D tentatively TRBD1 (5 bases). CDR1 is SEHNR and CDR2 is FQNEAQ in the germline V gene (reference sequence). This CDR3 region has 14 residues. V gave up 3 bases and J gave up 2 bases, with 9 bases separating them. The CDR3 DNA sequence: TGTGCCAGCAGCTTCGTCAGGGCCACAGATACGCAGTATTTT. It codes for CASSFVRATDTQYF.

The chain carries TRBV6-2 or TRBV6-3 and TRBJ1-3; unclear D gene. CDR3 length: 14 residues. CDR1 and CDR2 (germline): MNHEY, SVGEGT. V shed 1 base and J shed 4 bases, with 8 bases lying between them. The CDR3 DNA is TGTGCCAGCAGTTACTTCCCGGAAGGAAACACCATATATTTT. Its protein is CASSYFPEGNTIYF.

The chain recombines TRBV30 with TRBJ2-7; no clear D. The CDR3 contains 11 residues. Germline V lookup: CDR1 GTSNPN, CDR2 SVGIG (reference sequence). V gave up 2 bases and J gave up 3 bases, with 5 bases separating them. CDR3 bases: TGTGCCTGGAGTATCAGCTACGAGCAGTACTTC. Protein product: CAWSISYEQYF.

This clonotype occurred many times. The chain links TRBV4-3 to TRBJ2-7; 7 bases are a match to TRBD1. Germline V gene lookup returns CDR1 LGHNA and CDR2 YSLEER. V shed 4 bases and J 0 bases; nucleotides not matched to a gene: 3. This CDR3 has 14 residues. DNA for the CDR3: TGCGCCAGCAGCCCGGGACAGAGCTCCTACGAGCAGTACTTC. Protein sequence: CASSPGQSSYEQYF.

V is TRBV25-1 and J is TRBJ2-3; tentatively, D is TRBD1 or TRBD2 (5 bases each). V was cut by 4 bases and J by 2 bases, with 13 bases left in between. CDR1 and CDR2 from the germline V gene are MGHDK and SYGVNS. The CDR3 is 15 amino acids. This CDR3 is CASSARDGSTDTQYF. The CDR3, as DNA: TGTGCCAGCAGTGCCCGGGACGGATCCACAGATACGCAGTATTTT.

The V call is TRBV6-1, the J call TRBJ1-6; weak D call: TRBD1 (6 bases). This CDR3 region has 13 residues. Germline-derived CDR1 and CDR2 are MNHNS and SASEGT. The V and J ends lost 8 bases and 6 bases respectively, with 11 bases between them. The CDR3 coding sequence is TGTGCCAGCTACAGGGATCTTAATTCACCCCTCCACTTT. Residues: CASYRDLNSPLHF.

V usage is TRBV29-1 and J usage is TRBJ1-5, with 7 positions matching TRBD1. This CDR3 has 18 residues. J was trimmed by 2 bases and V by 6 bases; bases with no gene match: 19. Looked up from germline, CDR1 is SQVTM and CDR2 is ANQGSEA. The CDR3 sequence is CSVQGIGTAEEGNQPQHF. In DNA, the CDR3 is TGCAGCGTCCAGGGAATCGGGACAGCGGAGGAGGGCAATCAGCCCCAGCATTTT.

This clonotype was observed a few times. This rearrangement joins TRBV24-1 to TRBJ2-1, with D perhaps TRBD1 (6 bases). Germline CDR1 KGHDR, CDR2 SFDVKD. This CDR3 region has 14 residues. V was pared by 8 bases and J by 8 bases, with 18 bases between. This chain's CDR3 is CATKGHAVGDEQFF. The CDR3 bases are TGTGCCACCAAGGGACACGCCGTCGGGGATGAGCAGTTCTTC.

This clonotype occurred many times. Relative to the germline gene, one junction end is altered; a read error may explain this. The CDR3 DNA is TGTGCCAGCAGCTGGACTAGCGGGAGCAATGAGCAGTTCTTC. Encoded protein: CASSWTSGSNEQFF. The gene calls are TRBV5-1 and TRBJ2-1, with 13 bases matching TRBD2. From germline, CDR1 is SGHRS and CDR2 YFSETQ. The CDR3 consists of 14 residues.

The chain has TRBV20-1 and TRBJ1-5; 9 bases agree with TRBD1. Trimming cost V 5 bases and J 7 bases; bases outside gene matches: 9. Germline CDR1 is DFQATT and CDR2 is SNEGSKA (reference sequence). CDR3 size: 14 residues. CDR3 loop: CSALRDRVLQPQHF. The CDR3 DNA is TGCAGTGCTCTGCGGGACAGGGTATTGCAGCCCCAGCATTTT.

This clonotype was seen repeatedly, ten times or more. This chain uses TRBV12-3 or TRBV12-4 with TRBJ2-6, with a possible D match to TRBD1 (6 bases). CDR3 length equals 15 residues. V dropped 6 bases and J dropped 0 bases, with 9 bases sitting between them. CDR3 region: CASREQGSGANVLTF. The CDR3 coding sequence is TGTGCCAGCAGAGAACAGGGCTCTGGGGCCAACGTCCTGACTTTC.

The chain links TRBV12-3 or TRBV12-4 to TRBJ1-5; D uncertain. The CDR3 covers 12 residues. Trimming removed 4 bases from V and 6 bases from J, with 7 bases in between. The CDR3 DNA is TGTGCCAGCAGTTATATGAGTCAGCCCCAGCATTTT. Translating gives CASSYMSQPQHF.

A few counts support this clonotype. The rearrangement links TRBV30 to TRBJ1-2, with 7 bases aligning to TRBD1. This CDR3 region has 15 residues. The germline V gene has CDR1 GTSNPN and CDR2 SVGIG (reference sequence). V shed 3 bases and J 4 bases; nucleotides not matched to a gene: 11. In nucleotides, the CDR3 is TGTGCCTGGAGCGGGACAGCGCGTAACCTCTATGGCTACACCTTC. As protein: CAWSGTARNLYGYTF.

This clonotype occurred a few times. The rearrangement uses TRBV2 and TRBJ2-3; possible D gene TRBD1, 6 bases. V lost 8 bases to trimming and J lost 2 bases, with 17 bases between them. Germline V gene data show CDR1 as SNHLY and CDR2 as FYNNEI. CDR3 length equals 15 residues. CDR3 nucleotides: TGTGCCAGCCGAACCGGACAGAGTGACACAGATACGCAGTATTTT. The encoded protein is CASRTGQSDTDTQYF.

The chain carries TRBV20-1 and TRBJ1-1; tentatively, D is TRBD1 (5 bases). This CDR3 region has 15 residues. Germline V gene lookup returns CDR1 DFQATT and CDR2 SNEGSKA (reference sequence). Trimming removed 6 bases at V and 4 bases at J, with 21 bases between. CDR3 DNA sequence: TGCAGTGCCCGGCGGGCGGTGGGGGGAGGCACTGAAGCTTTCTTT. It is translated as CSARRAVGGGTEAFF.

This clonotype came up a few times. The V and J genes are TRBV2 and TRBJ1-2; perhaps TRBD1 as D (5 bases). The CDR3 spans 14 residues. The germline V and J ends were trimmed by 2 bases and 4 bases, with 11 bases remaining between them. Germline CDR1 and CDR2: SNHLY and FYNNEI. The CDR3 DNA is TGTGCCAGCAGTGAATCGGAGGGACCCTATGGCTACACCTTC. This gives the protein CASSESEGPYGYTF. The full variable domain, completed using reference TRBV2 and TRBJ1-2, is EPEVTQTPSHQVTQMGQEVILRCVPISNHLYFYWYRQILGQKVEFLVSFYNNEISEKSEIFDDQFSVERPDGSNFTLKIRSTKLEDSAMYFCASSESEGPYGYTFGSGTRLTVV.

This clonotype was seen only a few times. CDR3 in amino acids: CSARALTGTLTDTQYF. In nucleotides, the CDR3 is TGCAGTGCTAGAGCCTTAACCGGCACACTCACAGATACGCAGTATTTT. This chain connects TRBV20-1 to TRBJ2-3; no reliable D call. The V gene lost 1 base and the J gene lost 2 bases, with 16 bases spanning the gap. Germline V CDR1 and CDR2: DFQATT, SNEGSKA (reference sequence). The CDR3 is 16 residues long.

This clonotype was seen only once. This chain links TRBV9 with TRBJ2-1; 9 positions match TRBD2. The length of the CDR3 is 15 residues. CDR1 and CDR2 from the germline V gene are SGDLS and YYNGEE. Trimming took 0 bases from V and 12 from J; bases not matched to a gene: 10. The CDR3 DNA reads as TGTGCCAGCAGCGTAGTAGCTAGCGGGGCTTCAGGGCAGTTCTTC. The encoded protein is CASSVVASGASGQFF.

The chain carries TRBV10-3 and TRBJ1-6, with 10 positions matching TRBD1. CDR1 is ENHRY, CDR2 SYGVKD, per germline. With V trimmed by 10 bases and J by 7 bases, 4 bases remained unmatched. The CDR3 is 13 amino acids. The CDR3: CATRDRGNSPLHF. CDR3 bases: TGTGCCACCAGGGACAGGGGCAATTCACCCCTCCACTTT.